The rows below give T cell receptor beta chains drawn from one sample of a study of T-cell memory formation after mild COVID-19. TCRdb independently ran MiXCR on the 5' RACE reads; one entry per CDR3 protein. The sample has 200,000 to 250,000 distinct CDR3 sequences; less than 20% are singletons. Input material: PBMCs or a T cell subset sorted from them (not recorded which). These receptors were taken from an adult woman who had mild COVID-19 (a few samples of this study predate the infection). Cell type and time point are not known. The conserved cysteine and the conserved F or W are not part of the CDR3 here.

TRBV5-1	ASSPVGTGGTDTQY
TRBV30	AWKNRGTNTEAF
TRBV7-6	ASSFGGGDWDTQY
TRBV20-1	SAGTAVGSYEQY
TRBV7-2	ASSLAASGGLSTDTQY
TRBV5-1	ASSPVGGVYEQY
TRBV7-8	ASSLVGRGRSNTGELF
TRBV6-5	ASSYLHLGQGSAYEQY
TRBV12-3/TRBV12-4	ASRLTSGGAYEQY
TRBV29-1	SVEGGASDTQY
TRBV7-8	ASSFSRADTQY
TRBV10-3	AISPGPNYGYT
TRBV5-1	ASSLRAPTDTQY
TRBV24-1	ATGNDEQY
TRBV20-1	SARVFGAEGTDTQY
TRBV24-1	ATSEVGQGFGNEQF
TRBV5-6	ASSLLGTSQETQY
TRBV20-1	SARAPRANRGRLEGYT
TRBV5-1	ASSLVPGQGTHEQY
TRBV4-1	ASSQATTRNEQF
TRBV20-1	SARGAAGWDSPLH
TRBV11-3	ASSSGLAGGNEQF
TRBV7-2	ASSLKRAASGAF
TRBV12-3/TRBV12-4	ASSRTSRPYEQY
TRBV12-3/TRBV12-4	ASSPQLAGGRETQY
TRBV29-1	SVSPGTGYEQY
TRBV7-8	ASSLEGTGETEAF
TRBV4-1	ASSQGGLAGGYNEQF
TRBV24-1	ATSAGAPNEQF
TRBV12-3/TRBV12-4	ASSPLFGRGPYNEQF
TRBV5-4	ASSLEASRTGEQF
TRBV6-5	ASSELGGLNTEAF
TRBV12-3/TRBV12-4	ASSLDRTGDQPQH
TRBV5-6	ASSLSQTNTEAF
TRBV27	ASGDRVPYEQY
TRBV12-3/TRBV12-4	ASSLGMTGTGSYEQY
TRBV20-1	SARDPASGSYEQY
TRBV5-1	ASSLANQGGEAF
TRBV12-3/TRBV12-4	ASSKRRTGDGGYT
TRBV7-9	ASSLPTGFLSESEQF
TRBV20-1	SAPAGRRDYGYT
TRBV7-9	ASSLGTLGHEQY
TRBV12-3/TRBV12-4	ASGRDNEQF
TRBV7-8	ATSKGRYEQY
TRBV7-8	ASSLGGGGFYEQY
TRBV4-1	ASSQNTGEPQH
TRBV3-1	ASAQNYEQY
TRBV12-3/TRBV12-4	ASSLEAGGFGGGTQY
TRBV3-1	ASSQYDTEAF
TRBV15	ATSRVQGPYEQY
TRBV9	ASSVEGLAVPGEQF
TRBV30	AWSGQGLGYT
TRBV2	ASQLAGGPGEQF
TRBV7-2	ASSRQREQY
TRBV21-1	ASSTRDREETQY
TRBV6-6	ASSLLASGDTQY
TRBV29-1	SVGKTGQYEQY
TRBV4-2	ASSQATSYSYEQY
TRBV5-1	ASSLEGPRAYNEQF